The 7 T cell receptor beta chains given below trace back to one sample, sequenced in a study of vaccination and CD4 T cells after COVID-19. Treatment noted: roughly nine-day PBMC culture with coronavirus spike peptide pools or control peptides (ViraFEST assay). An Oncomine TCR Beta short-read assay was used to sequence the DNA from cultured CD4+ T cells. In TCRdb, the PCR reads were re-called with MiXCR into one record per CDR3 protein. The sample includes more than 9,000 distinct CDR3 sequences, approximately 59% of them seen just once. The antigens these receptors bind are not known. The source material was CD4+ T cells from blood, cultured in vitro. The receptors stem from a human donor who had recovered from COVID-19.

The CDR3 loop is CASSLFIAGGSYEQYF. The CDR3 region has the DNA TGTGCCAGCAGCTTATTTATAGCGGGAGGATCCTACGAGCAGTACTTC. The chain links TRBV7-2 to TRBJ2-7; 10 bases agree with TRBD2. The CDR3 sequence is 16 residues long. In germline, CDR1 is SGHTA, CDR2 FQGNSA. V lost 2 bases and J lost 1; bases outside the gene matches: 5.

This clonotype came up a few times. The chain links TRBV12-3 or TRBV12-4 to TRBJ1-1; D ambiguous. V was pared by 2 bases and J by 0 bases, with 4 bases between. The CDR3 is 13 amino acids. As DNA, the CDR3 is TGTGCCAGCAGTTTACTGGTGAACACTGAAGCTTTCTTT. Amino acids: CASSLLVNTEAFF.

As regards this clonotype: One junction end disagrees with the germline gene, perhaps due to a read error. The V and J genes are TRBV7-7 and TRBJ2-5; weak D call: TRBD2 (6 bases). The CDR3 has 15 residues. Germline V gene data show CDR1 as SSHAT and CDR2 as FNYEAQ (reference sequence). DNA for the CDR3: TGTGCTAGCAGCGGTCGTAGCGGCCCTGGCGAGACCCAGTACTTC. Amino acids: CASSGRSGPGETQYF.

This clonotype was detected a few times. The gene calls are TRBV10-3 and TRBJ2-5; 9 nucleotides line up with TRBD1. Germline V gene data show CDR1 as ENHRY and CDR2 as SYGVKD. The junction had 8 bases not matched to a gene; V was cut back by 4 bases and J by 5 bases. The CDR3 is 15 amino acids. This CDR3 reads CAISVGTGKGETQYF. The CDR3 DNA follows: TGTGCCATCAGTGTCGGGACAGGGAAAGGCGAGACCCAGTACTTC.

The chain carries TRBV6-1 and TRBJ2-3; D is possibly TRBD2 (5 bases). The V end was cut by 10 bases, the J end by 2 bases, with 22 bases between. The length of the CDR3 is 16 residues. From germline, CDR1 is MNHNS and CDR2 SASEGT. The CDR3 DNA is TGTGCCACCGGGAACGGGAACCACAAGATCACAGATACGCAGTATTTT. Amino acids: CATGNGNHKITDTQYF.

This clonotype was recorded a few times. The CDR3, as DNA: TGTGCCAGCAGTTATACGGGGATCTATGGCTACACCTTC. Protein: CASSYTGIYGYTF. This sequence joins TRBV6-5 and TRBJ1-2; D ambiguous. Trimming stripped 3 bases from V and 4 bases from J, with 9 bases between. CDR1 is MNHEY, CDR2 SVGAGI, per germline. This CDR3 has 13 amino acids.

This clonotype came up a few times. The CDR3 here is CSARYSGESIQYF. The DNA of the CDR3 is TGCAGTGCCCGCTATAGCGGGGAAAGCATTCAGTACTTC. The V gene is TRBV20-1, the J gene TRBJ2-4; TRBD2 agrees at 8 bases. Germline V gene data show CDR1 as DFQATT and CDR2 as SNEGSKA (reference sequence). CDR3 length: 13 residues. V lost 6 bases to trimming and J lost 9 bases; unmatched junction nucleotides: 10.